One sample yielded the 6 T cell receptor beta chains listed below, sequenced in a study of cytomegalovirus exposure and HLA in healthy donors. The study ran its PCR with 60 Vbeta and 13 Jbeta primers. Data came from immunoSEQ multiplex PCR; TCRdb stores just in-frame clones and leaves some out. The repertoire holds around 130,000 clones, with 77% as singletons. The material sequenced was PBMCs. Every receptor here comes from an older woman in good health and CMV-seronegative.

The table lists this clone with a count of one. The chain carries TRBV28 and TRBJ2-1, with TRBD2 identical over 10 bases. The CDR3 extends over 20 amino acids. The V segment lost 3 bases and the J segment 10 bases; nucleotides outside the gene matches: 24. Germline V gene lookup returns CDR1 MDHEN and CDR2 SYDVKM. CDR3 region: CASSFPRRTGSGRALWEQFF. The CDR3 bases are TGTGCCAGCAGTTTTCCCAGGAGGACAGGAAGCGGGAGGGCCTTGTGGGAGCAGTTCTTC. Complete variable domain (other parts from reference TRBV28 and TRBJ2-1): DVKVTQSSRYLVKRTGEKVFLECVQDMDHENMFWYRQDPGLGLRLIYFSYDVKMKEKGDIPEGYSVSREKKERFSLILESASTNQTSMYLCASSFPRRTGSGRALWEQFFGPGTRLTVL.

The chain combines TRBV7-9 with TRBJ2-1, with 12 bases aligning to TRBD2. V was pared by 0 bases and J by 4 bases, with 7 bases of the junction left unmatched. The length of the CDR3 is 18 residues. Germline V lookup: CDR1 SEHNR, CDR2 FQNEAQ (reference sequence). CDR3 in amino acids: CASSLAWGLAGFYNEQFF. DNA of the CDR3: TGTGCCAGCAGCTTAGCGTGGGGACTAGCGGGTTTTTACAATGAGCAGTTCTTC.

For this clone: The junction shows a germline mismatch at one end, possibly a read error. The chain is built from TRBV7-9 and TRBJ2-6; no clear D gene. Germline V lookup: CDR1 SEHNR, CDR2 FQNEAQ (reference sequence). The CDR3 totals 18 residues. Here the CDR3 DNA reads TGTTCCAGCAGACTCCCGGGTCTTAATCCTTCTGGGGCCAACGTCCTGACTTTC. Protein sequence: CSSRLPGLNPSGANVLTF.

The chain's CDR3 is CASSQEGTALNQPQHF. In DNA, the CDR3 is TGTGCCAGCAGCCAAGAGGGGACAGCGCTGAATCAGCCCCAGCATTTT. The chain uses TRBV4-2 and TRBJ1-5; 7 nucleotides align to TRBD1. Germline V gene lookup returns CDR1 LGHNA and CDR2 YNFKEQ. With 0 bases clipped from V and 4 bases from J, the junction kept 6 bases outside the gene matches. The CDR3 length is 16 residues.

The chain links TRBV27 to TRBJ2-2; D may be TRBD2 (6 bases). This CDR3 is built from 15 residues. V lost 4 bases to trimming and J lost 4 bases, with 13 bases between them. Germline loops: CDR1 MNHEY, CDR2 SMNVEV (reference sequence). CDR3 amino acids: CASSSAGWATGELFF. CDR3 DNA: TGTGCCAGCAGTTCCGCGGGGTGGGCCACCGGGGAGCTGTTTTTT.

The chain is built from TRBV27 and TRBJ2-1; 14 bases align to TRBD2. The CDR3 covers 17 residues. Germline V CDR1 and CDR2: MNHEY, SMNVEV (reference sequence). The ends lost 4 bases at V and 2 bases at J; junction bases unmatched: 4. This chain's CDR3 is CASSSGLAGEAYNEQFF. CDR3 nucleotides: TGTGCCAGCAGTTCGGGACTAGCGGGAGAGGCCTACAATGAGCAGTTCTTC.